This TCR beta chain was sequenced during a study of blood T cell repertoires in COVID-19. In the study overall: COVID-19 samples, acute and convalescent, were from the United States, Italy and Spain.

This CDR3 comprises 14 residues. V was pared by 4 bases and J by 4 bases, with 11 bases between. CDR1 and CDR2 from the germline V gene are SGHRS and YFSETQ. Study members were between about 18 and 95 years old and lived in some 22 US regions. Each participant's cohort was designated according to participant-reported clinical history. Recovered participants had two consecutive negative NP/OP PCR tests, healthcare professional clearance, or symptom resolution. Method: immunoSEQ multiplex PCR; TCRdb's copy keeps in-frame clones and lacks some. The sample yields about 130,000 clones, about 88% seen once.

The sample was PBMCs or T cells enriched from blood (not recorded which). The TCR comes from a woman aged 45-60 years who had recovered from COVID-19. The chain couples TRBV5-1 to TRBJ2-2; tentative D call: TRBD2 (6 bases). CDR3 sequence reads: CASSPRRGTGELFF. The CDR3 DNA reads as TGCGCCAGCAGCCCTAGGCGGGGCACCGGGGAGCTGTTTTTT.